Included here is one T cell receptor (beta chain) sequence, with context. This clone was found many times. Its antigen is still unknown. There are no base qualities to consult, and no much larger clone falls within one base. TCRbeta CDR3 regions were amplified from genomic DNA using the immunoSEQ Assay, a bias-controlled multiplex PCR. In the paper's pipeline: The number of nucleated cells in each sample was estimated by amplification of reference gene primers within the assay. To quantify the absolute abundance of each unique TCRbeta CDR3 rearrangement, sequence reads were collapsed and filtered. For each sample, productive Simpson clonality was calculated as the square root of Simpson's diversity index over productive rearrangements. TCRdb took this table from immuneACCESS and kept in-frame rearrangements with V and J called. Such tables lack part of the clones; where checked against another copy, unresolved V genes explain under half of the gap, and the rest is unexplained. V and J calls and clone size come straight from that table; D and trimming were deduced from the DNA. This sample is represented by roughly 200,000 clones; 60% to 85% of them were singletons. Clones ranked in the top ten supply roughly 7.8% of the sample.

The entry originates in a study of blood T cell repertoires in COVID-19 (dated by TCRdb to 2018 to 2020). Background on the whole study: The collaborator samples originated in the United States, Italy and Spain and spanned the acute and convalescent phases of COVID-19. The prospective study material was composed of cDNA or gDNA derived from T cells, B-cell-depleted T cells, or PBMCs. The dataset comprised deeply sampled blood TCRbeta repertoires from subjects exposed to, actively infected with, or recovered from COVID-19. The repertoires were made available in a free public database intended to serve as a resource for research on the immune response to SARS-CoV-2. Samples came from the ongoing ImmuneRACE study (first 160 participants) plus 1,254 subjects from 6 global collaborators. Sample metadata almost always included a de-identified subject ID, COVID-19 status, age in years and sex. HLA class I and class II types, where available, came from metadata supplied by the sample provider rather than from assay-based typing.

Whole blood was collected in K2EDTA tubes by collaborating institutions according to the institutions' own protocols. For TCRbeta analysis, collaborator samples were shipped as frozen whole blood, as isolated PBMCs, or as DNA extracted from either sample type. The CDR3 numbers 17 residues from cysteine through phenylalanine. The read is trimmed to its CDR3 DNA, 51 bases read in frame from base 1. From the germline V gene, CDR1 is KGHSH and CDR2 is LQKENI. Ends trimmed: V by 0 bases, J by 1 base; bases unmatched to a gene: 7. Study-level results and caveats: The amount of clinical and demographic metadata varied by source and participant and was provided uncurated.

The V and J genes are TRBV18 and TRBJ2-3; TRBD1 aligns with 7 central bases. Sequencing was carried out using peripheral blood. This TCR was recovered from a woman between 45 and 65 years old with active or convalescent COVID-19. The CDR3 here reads CASSPPKTGIGTDTQYF. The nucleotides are TGTGCCAGCTCACCACCGAAGACAGGGATTGGCACAGATACGCAGTATTTT.